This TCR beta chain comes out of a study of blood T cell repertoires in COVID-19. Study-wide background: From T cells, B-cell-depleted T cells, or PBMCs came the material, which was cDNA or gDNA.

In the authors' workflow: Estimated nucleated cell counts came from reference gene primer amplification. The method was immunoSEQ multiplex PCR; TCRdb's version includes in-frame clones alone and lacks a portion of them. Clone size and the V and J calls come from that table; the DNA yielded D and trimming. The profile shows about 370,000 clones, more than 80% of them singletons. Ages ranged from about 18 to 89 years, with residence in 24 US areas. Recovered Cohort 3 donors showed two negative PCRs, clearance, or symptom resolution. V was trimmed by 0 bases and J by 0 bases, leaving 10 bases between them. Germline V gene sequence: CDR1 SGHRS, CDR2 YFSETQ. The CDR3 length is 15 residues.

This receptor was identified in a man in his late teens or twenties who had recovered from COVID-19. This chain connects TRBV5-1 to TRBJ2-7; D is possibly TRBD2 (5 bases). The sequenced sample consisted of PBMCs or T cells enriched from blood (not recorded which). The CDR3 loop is CASSLDGESSYEQYF. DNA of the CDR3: TGCGCCAGCAGCTTGGACGGGGAAAGCTCCTACGAGCAGTACTTC.